This T cell receptor beta chain was sequenced for a study of blood T cell repertoires in COVID-19. Study summary: COVID-19 samples from acute and convalescent phases originated in the United States, Italy and Spain. PBMCs, B-cell-depleted T cells, or T cells provided the cDNA or gDNA that made up the material.

Germline CDR1 MDHEN, CDR2 SYDVKM. The CDR3 sequence is 16 residues long. V was shortened by 5 bases and J by 0 bases, with 14 bases between the two germline ends. As processed by the authors: Researchers report that nucleated cell counts were estimated from reference gene primer amplification. Sequencing used immunoSEQ multiplex PCR; TCRdb keeps in-frame clones, though not all of them. D and trimming come from the DNA, and the V and J calls and clone size come from that table. The repertoire holds under 75,000 clones, with 70% to 90% as singletons. The origin of this receptor is a woman at least 80 years old with active COVID-19. The source material was peripheral blood. The J gene is TRBJ1-3, the V gene TRBV28; weak D call: TRBD1 (5 bases). The CDR3 DNA follows: TGTGCCAGCAGTCCGGGGAGGGGAAGCTCTGGAAACACCATATATTTT. It codes for CASSPGRGSSGNTIYF. The full variable domain, with the rest looked up from reference TRBV28 and TRBJ1-3, is DVKVTQSSRYLVKRTGEKVFLECVQDMDHENMFWYRQDPGLGLRLIYFSYDVKMKEKGDIPEGYSVSREKKERFSLILESASTNQTSMYLCASSPGRGSSGNTIYFGEGSWLTVV.